These 16 T cell receptor beta chains were all obtained from the same sample, sequenced in a study of naive and memory T cell subsets. Study results and caveats: Possibly reflecting memory cells re-expressing CD45RA, a few larger clonotypes occurred in naive repertoires, especially CD8.

Both TRBC1 and TRBC2 were covered by a beta constant-region primer of two equimolar oligonucleotides. The ligated cDNA underwent four PCR rounds using SP2 and nested alpha and beta constant-region primers. Using its own MiXCR run on the UMI-ligation and nested PCR reads, TCRdb lists one record per CDR3 protein. The sample yields 85,000 to 130,000 distinct CDR3 sequences, more than 12% seen once. These TCRs are of unknown antigen specificity. What was sequenced was naive CD8+ T cells from blood. Receptors were obtained from a human donor in good health.

The rearrangement uses TRBV29-1 and TRBJ2-1; D is unclear. Trimming stripped 7 bases from V and 10 bases from J, with 20 bases between. Germline CDR1 reads SQVTM; CDR2 reads ANQGSEA. The CDR3 runs to 13 residues. The CDR3 DNA follows: TGCAGCGCAGGAGAGCTCAACAATTGGGAGCAGTTCTTC. The encoded protein is CSAGELNNWEQFF.

The genes are TRBV29-1 and TRBJ1-2; 11 bases map to TRBD1. This CDR3 is 13 amino acids long. V shed 3 bases, J shed 6 bases, and the junction held 3 bases outside the gene matches. Germline V gives CDR1 SQVTM, CDR2 ANQGSEA. CDR3 in amino acids: CSVEDRGPHGYTF. Written as DNA, the CDR3 is TGCAGCGTTGAGGACAGGGGGCCTCATGGCTACACCTTC. Using reference TRBV29-1 and TRBJ1-2 for the parts outside the CDR3, the full variable domain is SAVISQKPSRDICQRGTSLTIQCQVDSQVTMMFWYRQQPGQSLTLIATANQGSEATYESGFVIDKFPISRPNLTFSTLTVSNMSPEDSSIYLCSVEDRGPHGYTFGSGTRLTVV.

This clonotype was seen many times. This sequence joins TRBV6-1 and TRBJ2-1, with D perhaps being TRBD1 or TRBD2 (5 bases each). Trimming removed 3 bases at V and 3 bases at J, with 9 bases between. The CDR3 consists of 14 residues. Germline V CDR1 and CDR2: MNHNS, SASEGT. CDR3 coding DNA: TGTGCCAGCAGTGATGGGACCAACTACAATGAGCAGTTCTTC. Its protein product is CASSDGTNYNEQFF.

The genes are TRBV15 and TRBJ1-2, with 9 bases fitting TRBD1. V lost 3 bases, J lost 8 bases, and 7 bases stayed unmatched. Germline V gene lookup returns CDR1 LNHNV and CDR2 YYDKDF (reference sequence). The CDR3 is made up of 14 amino acids. CDR3: CATSRGQGVWGYTF. CDR3 nucleotides: TGTGCCACCAGCAGGGGACAGGGCGTTTGGGGCTACACCTTC.

The chain joins TRBV3-1 to TRBJ2-6; D is possibly TRBD2 (5 bases). Germline-derived CDR1 and CDR2 are LGHDT and YNNKEL (reference sequence). The V and J ends lost 4 bases and 3 bases respectively, with 16 bases between them. The CDR3 spans 17 residues. The CDR3 loop reads CASSPDVDWVGANVLTF. Written as DNA, the CDR3 is TGTGCCAGCAGCCCCGACGTGGACTGGGTTGGGGCCAACGTCCTGACTTTC. The full variable domain, in which reference TRBV3-1 and TRBJ2-6 provide the parts outside the CDR3, is DTAVSQTPKYLVTQMGNDKSIKCEQNLGHDTMYWYKQDSKKFLKIMFSYNNKELIINETVPNRFSPKSPDKAHLNLHINSLELGDSAVYFCASSPDVDWVGANVLTFGAGSRLTVL.

This clonotype was observed a few times. This rearrangement joins TRBV12-3 or TRBV12-4 to TRBJ2-5; 8 bases match TRBD1. The CDR3 is 15 amino acids. The V gene end was trimmed by 5 bases and the J gene end by 4 bases; junction bases not matched to a gene: 9. Written as DNA, the CDR3 is TGTGCCAGCAGTCAGGGACAGGTGACCGGAGAGACCCAGTACTTC. As protein: CASSQGQVTGETQYF.

This clonotype showed up just a few times. The chain employs TRBV20-1 and TRBJ1-1, with D possibly TRBD1 on 6 matching bases. Germline CDR1 reads DFQATT; CDR2 reads SNEGSKA (reference sequence). The CDR3 is made up of 13 amino acids. Trimming cost V 6 bases and J 5 bases, with 16 bases left between them. The CDR3 reads CSAREGVWTEAFF. Here the CDR3 DNA reads TGCAGTGCCAGGGAGGGGGTGTGGACTGAAGCTTTCTTT.

The chain is built from TRBV4-3 and TRBJ1-1; D not resolved. The V end lost 1 base, the J end lost 1 base, and 10 bases lay between the germline ends. The CDR3 is 15 amino acids. Germline CDR1 is LGHNA and CDR2 is YSLEER. This chain's CDR3 is CASSQVGGTNTEAFF. The CDR3 coding sequence is TGCGCCAGCAGCCAAGTCGGCGGTACGAACACTGAAGCTTTCTTT.

This clonotype has a count of ten or more. The chain couples TRBV4-3 to TRBJ2-1; D not resolved. Germline lookup yields CDR1 LGHNA and CDR2 YSLEER. Trimming removed 0 bases from V and 12 bases from J, with 15 bases in between. The CDR3 has 14 residues. The CDR3 coding sequence is TGCGCCAGCAGCCAAGATATCGAGAAAGAGGCGCAGTTCTTC. This sequence encodes CASSQDIEKEAQFF.

J is TRBJ1-1 and V is TRBV12-3 or TRBV12-4; D call uncertain. V lost 8 bases, J lost 10 bases, and 8 bases lay in between. This CDR3 is 9 amino acids long. DNA of the CDR3: TGTGCCAGCCAAAGAGGAGCTTTCTTT. This encodes CASQRGAFF.

V usage is TRBV3-1 and J usage is TRBJ2-1; TRBD2 aligns across 9 bases. Unmatched junction bases numbered 9, after V lost 5 bases and J lost 7 bases. In germline, CDR1 is LGHDT, CDR2 YNNKEL (reference sequence). The CDR3 is made up of 15 amino acids. The CDR3 region is CASSYKREVENEQFF. CDR3 DNA sequence: TGTGCCAGCAGCTACAAGCGGGAGGTTGAGAATGAGCAGTTCTTC.

V usage is TRBV28 and J usage is TRBJ2-7, with 10 bases matching TRBD1. CDR3 length: 19 amino acids. Germline values: CDR1 MDHEN, CDR2 SYDVKM. Trimming took 3 bases from V and 3 from J; bases not matched to a gene: 17. This chain's CDR3 is CASSFASLLLRTGGYEQYF. Here the CDR3 DNA reads TGTGCCAGCAGTTTCGCGAGTCTTCTTCTCCGGACAGGGGGCTACGAGCAGTACTTC.

CDR3 sequence: CASSYPPADSPDLSTEAFF. The CDR3 DNA follows: TGTGCCAGCAGTTACCCCCCCGCTGACAGTCCGGACCTATCCACTGAAGCTTTCTTT. The chain carries TRBV6-2 or TRBV6-3 and TRBJ1-1; D may be TRBD1 (5 bases). Trimming took off 2 bases at V and 4 bases at J, with 26 bases between the two ends. The CDR3 consists of 19 residues. Germline V gene lookup returns CDR1 MNHEY and CDR2 SVGEGT.

A few counts support this clonotype. This chain joins TRBV12-3 or TRBV12-4 and TRBJ2-3, with 7 positions matching TRBD2. CDR3 size: 14 residues. The V and J ends lost 3 bases and 4 bases, in that order; junction bases with no gene match: 4. The CDR3 sequence: CASSFAGEPDTQYF. The CDR3 DNA sequence: TGTGCCAGCAGTTTCGCGGGGGAGCCAGATACGCAGTATTTT.

The chain has TRBV12-3 or TRBV12-4 and TRBJ2-2; 8 nucleotides line up with TRBD2. The CDR3 has 20 residues. V was clipped by 5 bases and J by 2 bases; unmatched bases: 19. This CDR3 reads CASSSSPGLGNPVNTGELFF. The CDR3, as DNA: TGTGCCAGCAGTAGTTCGCCGGGACTAGGAAATCCTGTTAACACCGGGGAGCTGTTTTTT.

J is TRBJ1-4 and V is TRBV20-1, with TRBD1 matching over 7 bases. V shed 0 bases, J shed 4 bases, and the junction held 5 bases outside the gene matches. This CDR3 comprises 15 residues. The V gene's germline CDR1 is DFQATT and CDR2 SNEGSKA (reference sequence). CDR3 nucleotides: TGCAGTGCTAGAGATCGGGGACAGTTTAATGAAAAACTGTTTTTT. Protein sequence: CSARDRGQFNEKLFF.